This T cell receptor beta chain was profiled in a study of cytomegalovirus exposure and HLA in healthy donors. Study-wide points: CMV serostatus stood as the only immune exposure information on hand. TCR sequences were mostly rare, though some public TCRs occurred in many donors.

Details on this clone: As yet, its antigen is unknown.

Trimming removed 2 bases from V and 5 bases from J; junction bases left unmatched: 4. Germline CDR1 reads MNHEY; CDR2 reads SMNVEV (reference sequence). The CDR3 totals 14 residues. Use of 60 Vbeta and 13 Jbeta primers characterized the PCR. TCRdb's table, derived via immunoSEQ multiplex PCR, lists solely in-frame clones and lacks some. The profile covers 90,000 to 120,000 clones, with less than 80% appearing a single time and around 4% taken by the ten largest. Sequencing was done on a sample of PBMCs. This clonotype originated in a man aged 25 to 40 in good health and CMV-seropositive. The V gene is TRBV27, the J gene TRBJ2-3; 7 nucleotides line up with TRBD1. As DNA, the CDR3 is TGTGCCAGCAGTTTAAACAGGGGTGAAGATACGCAGTATTTT. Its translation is CASSLNRGEDTQYF.